A selection of T cell receptor beta chains follows, all from one sample in a study of blood T cell repertoires in COVID-19. Data came from immunoSEQ multiplex PCR; TCRdb stores just in-frame clones and leaves some out. The sample shows under 40,000 clones, 70% to 90% of them seen only once. Sequencing was carried out using peripheral blood. These receptors originate from a man in his 70s with active COVID-19. CDR3s include the opening cysteine and the closing phenylalanine or tryptophan. The order of the fields is V gene, J gene, clone size, D gene, CDR3 DNA, CDR3 protein. D genes are given only for firm matches. Clone size is not always given. Where it is, it says once, few, many or a class for expanded clones.

V gene: TRBV5-1; J gene: TRBJ2-4; clone size: -; D gene: -; CDR3 DNA: TGCGCCAGCAGCTTTGGAGGTCAGGGGCCCAAAAACATTCAGTACTTC; CDR3 protein: CASSFGGQGPKNIQYF
V gene: TRBV19; J gene: TRBJ1-5; clone size: -; D gene: -; CDR3 DNA: TGTGCCAGTAGTCAGCCGGGAGGGGGTCGGCGAGTGGGCAATCAGCCCCAGCATTTT; CDR3 protein: CASSQPGGGRRVGNQPQHF
V gene: TRBV5-1; J gene: TRBJ1-1; clone size: -; D gene: -; CDR3 DNA: TGCGCCAGCAGCCCTACAGGGCTTCACACTGAAGCTTTCTTT; CDR3 protein: CASSPTGLHTEAFF
V gene: TRBV23-1; J gene: TRBJ2-4; clone size: -; D gene: -; CDR3 DNA: TGCGCCAGCAGTCAAAAGCCGCGGGACCGTCTAGCCAAAAACATTCAGTACTTC; CDR3 protein: CASSQKPRDRLAKNIQYF
V gene: TRBV29-1; J gene: TRBJ2-1; clone size: -; D gene: -; CDR3 DNA: TGCAGCGTAGACAGGCCTTACAATGAGCAGTTCTTC; CDR3 protein: CSVDRPYNEQFF
V gene: TRBV27; J gene: TRBJ2-7; clone size: -; D gene: -; CDR3 DNA: TGTGCCAGCAGGCCAGGGCGTACAGCGCTAGCCTACGAGCAGTACTTC; CDR3 protein: CASRPGRTALAYEQYF
V gene: TRBV7-7; J gene: TRBJ2-2; clone size: -; D gene: -; CDR3 DNA: TGTGCTAGCAGCTTAGCGGTTGCGGCTGGCACCGGGGAGCTGTTTTTT; CDR3 protein: CASSLAVAAGTGELFF
V gene: TRBV7-9; J gene: TRBJ2-5; clone size: -; D gene: -; CDR3 DNA: TGTGCCAGCAGCTCGCAAGAGACCCAGTACTTC; CDR3 protein: CASSSQETQYF
V gene: TRBV7-9; J gene: TRBJ1-1; clone size: -; D gene: TRBD1; CDR3 DNA: TGTGCCAGCAGCACATTGGGGACAGGGGTGTTGGCTGAAGCTTTCTTT; CDR3 protein: CASSTLGTGVLAEAFF
V gene: TRBV9; J gene: TRBJ2-7; clone size: -; D gene: TRBD2; CDR3 DNA: TGTGCCAGCAGCGAAACTAGCGGTCCTTACGAGCAGTACTTC; CDR3 protein: CASSETSGPYEQYF
V gene: TRBV24-1; J gene: TRBJ1-2; clone size: -; D gene: -; CDR3 DNA: TGTGCCACCAGCAGGGAAGGCTATGGCTACACCTTC; CDR3 protein: CATSREGYGYTF
V gene: TRBV19; J gene: TRBJ2-7; clone size: few; D gene: -; CDR3 DNA: TGTGCCAGTAGCCTCAGGGTTTCCTACGAGCAGTACTTC; CDR3 protein: CASSLRVSYEQYF
V gene: TRBV5-6; J gene: TRBJ2-1; clone size: -; D gene: TRBD1; CDR3 DNA: TGTGCCGGCCGCATCGGCGGGACAGGGGTGAATGAGCAGTTCTTC; CDR3 protein: CAGRIGGTGVNEQFF
V gene: TRBV11-2; J gene: TRBJ1-1; clone size: -; D gene: -; CDR3 DNA: TGTGCCAGCAGCTTACAGTACAACATGAACACTGAAGCTTTCTTT; CDR3 protein: CASSLQYNMNTEAFF
V gene: TRBV28; J gene: TRBJ2-1; clone size: -; D gene: TRBD2; CDR3 DNA: TGTGCCAGCAGTTCTACCGGACTAGCCAAACAATATAAGGAGCAGTTCTTC; CDR3 protein: CASSSTGLAKQYKEQFF
V gene: TRBV4-1; J gene: TRBJ1-2; clone size: -; D gene: -; CDR3 DNA: TGCGCCAGCAGCCCGAGGACAGTTCGTAACTATGGCTACACCTTC; CDR3 protein: CASSPRTVRNYGYTF
V gene: TRBV10-3; J gene: TRBJ1-1; clone size: -; D gene: -; CDR3 DNA: TGTGCCATCGCCAACTCGTTAGCGGCTGAAGCTTTCTTT; CDR3 protein: CAIANSLAAEAFF
V gene: TRBV28; J gene: TRBJ2-7; clone size: -; D gene: TRBD2; CDR3 DNA: TGTGCCAGCAGTCCCCCGGGGGGGGTTACCTACGAGCAGTACTTC; CDR3 protein: CASSPPGGVTYEQYF
V gene: TRBV27; J gene: TRBJ2-1; clone size: -; D gene: -; CDR3 DNA: TGTGCCAGCAGTTTAATAGGTAGCCGGGATCCCTACAATGAGCAGTTCTTC; CDR3 protein: CASSLIGSRDPYNEQFF
V gene: TRBV7-6; J gene: TRBJ2-7; clone size: -; D gene: TRBD2; CDR3 DNA: TGTGCCAGCAGCCTCCGGGCTAGCAGCCTAGCGGGGGAGCAGTACTTC; CDR3 protein: CASSLRASSLAGEQYF
V gene: TRBV12-3/TRBV12-4; J gene: TRBJ2-3; clone size: -; D gene: -; CDR3 DNA: TGTGCCAGCCGGGGGGCGGGAGATACGCAGTATTTT; CDR3 protein: CASRGAGDTQYF
V gene: TRBV4-2; J gene: TRBJ1-2; clone size: once; D gene: -; CDR3 DNA: TGTGCCAGCAGCCAAGGGGATGGGGCAGGTGGCGGCTACACCTTC; CDR3 protein: CASSQGDGAGGGYTF
V gene: TRBV29-1; J gene: TRBJ1-1; clone size: -; D gene: TRBD1; CDR3 DNA: TGCAGCGTTGAAGTAGGAGACAGGGACGCTGAAGCTTTCTTT; CDR3 protein: CSVEVGDRDAEAFF
V gene: TRBV6-4; J gene: TRBJ2-2; clone size: -; D gene: TRBD2; CDR3 DNA: TGTGCCAGCAGTGCGCAAGCGGGAGTTCGGACCGGGGAGCTGTTTTTT; CDR3 protein: CASSAQAGVRTGELFF
V gene: TRBV10-2; J gene: TRBJ2-5; clone size: -; D gene: TRBD2; CDR3 DNA: TGCGCCAGCAGTTTAGCGGGAGGAGAGACCCAGTACTTC; CDR3 protein: CASSLAGGETQYF
V gene: TRBV6-2/TRBV6-3; J gene: TRBJ2-2; clone size: -; D gene: TRBD2; CDR3 DNA: TGTGCCAGCAGTTACTCGTGGCGGGGGTCTAACACCGGGGAGCTGTTTTTT; CDR3 protein: CASSYSWRGSNTGELFF
V gene: TRBV29-1; J gene: TRBJ2-3; clone size: few; D gene: TRBD2; CDR3 DNA: TGCAGCGTTGAAATGTATGCGGGGGGCACAGATACGCAGTATTTT; CDR3 protein: CSVEMYAGGTDTQYF
V gene: TRBV4-1; J gene: TRBJ2-2; clone size: -; D gene: -; CDR3 DNA: TGCGCCAGCAGCCAAGGGGCCTTAGACACCGGGGAGCTGTTTTTT; CDR3 protein: CASSQGALDTGELFF
V gene: TRBV2; J gene: TRBJ2-7; clone size: -; D gene: TRBD1; CDR3 DNA: TGTGCCAGCAGCCCAGGACAGGGAATTGTCTACGAGCAGTACTTC; CDR3 protein: CASSPGQGIVYEQYF
V gene: TRBV7-9; J gene: TRBJ2-5; clone size: -; D gene: -; CDR3 DNA: TGTGCCAGCAGCTTACGGGGGAGTGGAGAGACCCAGTACTTC; CDR3 protein: CASSLRGSGETQYF
V gene: TRBV30; J gene: TRBJ2-3; clone size: -; D gene: -; CDR3 DNA: TGTGCCTGGAGTAGGGGAGGCGATACGCAGTATTTT; CDR3 protein: CAWSRGGDTQYF